This TCR beta chain was found in a study of blood T cells in healthy people across ages. In regard to this clonotype: One end of the junction is discordant with germline, which a read error may explain.

All donors came from Russia, were Caucasian and healthy, and spanned ages about 6 to 100. No fewer than 7 million PBMCs went into each sample. Germline CDR1 MNHNS, CDR2 SASEGT. This CDR3 has 16 amino acids. Next came a second PCR, run for about 6 to 12 cycles, which used a sample-barcoded 5' primer along with a J-beta primer mix. MiXCR, run by TCRdb on the 5' RACE reads, gives a single entry per CDR3 protein. The sample includes about 1.8 million distinct CDR3 sequences, approximately 50% of them seen just once. The V call is TRBV6-1, the J call TRBJ2-3, with 9 nucleotides matching TRBD2. The clonotype originates from a woman aged 40 to 49 in good health. What was sequenced was blood. CDR3 in DNA: TGTGCCAGCAGTAAAGCGGGGGGACGGCAAACAGATACGCAGTATTTT. Protein sequence: CASSKAGGRQTDTQYF.